This T cell receptor (beta chain) was observed in a study of T cells in localized non-small cell lung cancer. Germline V gene data show CDR1 as LNHNV and CDR2 as YYDKDF (reference sequence). The CDR3 length is 15 residues. V shed 4 bases and J 4 bases; nucleotides not matched to a gene: 4. Worth noting for this clone: Its antigen remains unknown.

Regarding the study as a whole: Clonality peaked in uninvolved adjacent lung rather than tumor. Sequencing, confined to only one tumor region, leaves heterogeneity possible. Median roughly 57 top-100 tumor clones were shared with paired adjacent lung.

Sequencing used immunoSEQ multiplex PCR; TCRdb keeps in-frame clones, though not all of them. The table records approximately 7,000 clones, about 21% of them present only once. The source material was lung tumor tissue, sampled before any cancer treatment. The rearrangement uses TRBV15 and TRBJ1-3; the match to TRBD1 covers 10 bases. The TCR originated in a man between 40 and 75 years old with stage III squamous cell lung carcinoma. DNA of the CDR3: TGTGCCACCAGCATCGGGACAGGGGTAGGAAACACCATATATTTT. It codes for CATSIGTGVGNTIYF.